This TCR beta chain is drawn from a study of blood T cells in healthy people across ages. Overall study results and limits: PBMCs were not sorted, which prevented a conclusive comparison of naive versus antigen-experienced cells. Any changes in expanded clonotypes were possibly confounded, as donor CMV status remained unknown.

A second PCR, run for about 7 to 11 cycles, used a sample-barcoded 5' primer plus a J-beta primer mix. TCRdb itself ran the 5' RACE reads through MiXCR, one entry per CDR3 protein. The sample shows about 650,000 distinct CDR3 sequences, over 40% of them seen only once. No fewer than 7 million PBMCs went into each sample. The total RNA that was extracted per sample amounted to at least 5.5 micrograms. With V trimmed by 4 bases and J by 0 bases, 12 bases remained unmatched. The CDR3 totals 18 residues. The germline V gene encodes CDR1 KGHSY and CDR2 FQNENV. The sample holds many counts of this clonotype. What it binds is not known.

Material: blood. This receptor was obtained from a woman aged 80 or over in good health. This rearrangement joins TRBV16 to TRBJ1-5; 7 bases line up with TRBD1. This chain's CDR3 is CASSRVNQGGYSNQPQHF. DNA of the CDR3: TGTGCCAGCAGCCGAGTAAACCAGGGGGGGTATAGCAATCAGCCCCAGCATTTT.